This T cell receptor (beta chain) was captured by sequencing in a study of cytomegalovirus exposure and HLA in healthy donors. Study-level points and caveats: One cluster of highly shared sequence variants probably arose as a sequencing artifact. The dataset shows that most TCR sequences were rare, while some public TCRs occurred in many donors.

The PCR made use of 60 Vbeta and 13 Jbeta primers. Source study methods: Unique TCR beta chains numbered about 79 million in a later analysis, with roughly 11 million shared. This table comes from immunoSEQ multiplex PCR, and its TCRdb copy is limited to in-frame clones, with some not included. V, J and clone size reflect that table, while D and trimming were determined from the DNA. The sample lists approximately 75,000 clones, 80% occurring once. The germline V gene has CDR1 MGHRA and CDR2 YSYEKL. The CDR3 sequence is 15 residues long. The ends were cut back, 0 bases at V and 9 bases at J, with 15 bases in the middle. Points on this clone: Its antigen is currently unknown.

This chain links TRBV4-1 with TRBJ2-1, with no clear D. Sequenced input: PBMCs. The TCR was taken from a male donor in good health and CMV-seronegative. The CDR3 nucleotides read TGCGCCAGCAGCCAAGAATTCGTGAGGAGACCTGAGCAGTTCTTC. It specifies CASSQEFVRRPEQFF.